The source of this TCR beta chain is a study of blood T cell repertoires in COVID-19. Overall study: Both acute and convalescent COVID-19 samples were obtained from the United States, Italy and Spain. PBMCs, B-cell-depleted T cells, or T cells were the source of the cDNA or gDNA that made up the material.

Under the authors' procedure: Quantification of nucleated cells was approximated via reference gene primer amplification. Only in-frame clones appear in the TCRdb table, and some are missing; sequencing was by immunoSEQ multiplex PCR. That table is the source of V, J and clone size, and D and trimming were worked out from the DNA. The profile shows approximately 110,000 clones, approximately 80% of them singletons. The TCR was taken from an older man with active or convalescent COVID-19. Input material: peripheral blood.

The DNA of the CDR3 is TGTGCCAGCAGCATTTTCACAGGGTCTAATGGCTACACCTTC. Encoded protein: CASSIFTGSNGYTF. This sequence joins TRBV7-2 and TRBJ1-2; D is perhaps TRBD1 (6 bases). Trimming pared 5 bases from V and 6 bases from J, leaving 16 bases between. CDR3 length: 14 residues. CDR1 is SGHTA and CDR2 is FQGNSA in the germline V gene.